One and the same sample provided the 31 T cell receptor beta chains below, sequenced in a study of cytomegalovirus exposure and HLA in healthy donors (dated by TCRdb to about 2017). Libraries were constructed by the immunoSEQ multiplex PCR assay. For the multiplex PCR, a mixture combining 60 forward primers for TCR Vbeta segments and 13 reverse primers for TCR Jbeta segments was used. TCRdb's version of the immuneACCESS table is confined to in-frame rearrangements and falls short of the full clone set. An unresolved V gene accounts for under half of the shortfall where checked; the remainder is of unknown origin. The sample has under 150,000 clones on record, approximately 79% of them singletons. Around 1.7% of the sample is held by the ten biggest clonotypes. Sequenced input: PBMCs. Every receptor here comes from a woman in her 30s in good health and CMV-seronegative.

The chain combines TRBV27 with TRBJ2-7; D perhaps matches TRBD2 (5 bases). Trimming left V 5 bases short and J 2 bases short, with 10 bases between. This CDR3 has 13 residues. Germline values: CDR1 MNHEY, CDR2 SMNVEV (reference sequence). The CDR3 loop reads CASSPSGTYEQYF. Here the CDR3 DNA reads TGTGCCAGCAGTCCCTCGGGAACCTACGAGCAGTACTTC.

This chain connects TRBV6-6 to TRBJ2-7, with D unresolved. V was trimmed by 6 bases and J by 0 bases, leaving 12 bases between them. This CDR3 is 14 amino acids long. Looked up from germline, CDR1 is MNHNY and CDR2 is SVGAGI (reference sequence). The CDR3 reads CASSQTTVSYEQYF. CDR3 sequence (DNA): TGTGCCAGCAGCCAAACGACTGTCTCCTACGAGCAGTACTTC.

This chain joins TRBV2 and TRBJ2-2, with 11 positions matching TRBD1. CDR1 and CDR2 from the germline V gene are SNHLY and FYNNEI. With 6 bases clipped from V and 4 bases from J, the junction kept 4 bases outside the gene matches. This CDR3 is built from 15 residues. Written as DNA, the CDR3 is TGTGCCAGCAGGGACAGGGGGCATGGCACCGGGGAGCTGTTTTTT. It encodes CASRDRGHGTGELFF.

This clone was observed a few times. This CDR3 reads CASRSSSYNSPLHF. Here the CDR3 DNA reads TGTGCCAGCAGATCTAGCTCCTATAATTCACCCCTCCACTTT. V usage is TRBV6-5 and J usage is TRBJ1-6, with D hard to call. The CDR3 is made up of 14 amino acids. CDR1 is MNHEY, CDR2 SVGAGI, per germline. Trimming pared 6 bases from V and 0 bases from J, leaving 6 bases between.

The V gene is TRBV28, the J gene TRBJ1-4; 9 positions match TRBD1. Germline loops: CDR1 MDHEN, CDR2 SYDVKM. The CDR3 runs 16 residues. V gave up 4 bases and J gave up 5 bases; unmatched junction bases: 8. CDR3 protein: CASSSPSGTGNEKLFF. CDR3 sequence (DNA): TGTGCCAGCAGTTCACCCTCCGGGACAGGGAATGAAAAACTGTTTTTT.

This clone was detected a few times. This chain joins TRBV25-1 and TRBJ1-2; D unresolved. Germline CDR1 MGHDK, CDR2 SYGVNS. The V and J ends lost 1 base and 8 bases respectively, with 11 bases between them. The CDR3 totals 13 residues. In DNA, the CDR3 is TGTGCCAGCAGTGAATCGGGGTTCGGGGGCTACACCTTC. Its translation is CASSESGFGGYTF.

This chain uses TRBV11-2 with TRBJ1-2, with 10 bases fitting TRBD1. Germline-derived CDR1 and CDR2 are SGHAT and FQNNGV. This CDR3 spans 13 amino acids. Trimming took 5 bases from V and 8 from J; bases not matched to a gene: 5. The CDR3 reads CASSPDRGHGYTF. CDR3 DNA: TGTGCCAGCAGCCCCGACAGGGGGCACGGCTACACCTTC.

The chain uses TRBV29-1 and TRBJ2-2; 10 bases are a match to TRBD1. Germline V gene data show CDR1 as SQVTM and CDR2 as ANQGSEA. V trimming: 5 bases; J trimming: 3 bases; junction bases outside the gene matches: 6. The CDR3 has 15 amino acids. In DNA, the CDR3 is TGCAGCGTTACGACAGGGGGCGCTTACACCGGGGAGCTGTTTTTT. Amino acid sequence: CSVTTGGAYTGELFF.

The V call is TRBV2, the J call TRBJ2-7; D call uncertain. V was pared by 1 base and J by 2 bases, with 12 bases between. Germline V lookup: CDR1 SNHLY, CDR2 FYNNEI. The CDR3 totals 15 residues. The chain's CDR3 is CASSEVRVGPYEQYF. For the CDR3, the DNA is TGTGCCAGCAGTGAAGTCCGGGTTGGTCCCTACGAGCAGTACTTC.

The rearrangement links TRBV7-8 to TRBJ2-5, with TRBD2 matching over 10 bases. The CDR3 is 15 residues long. V shed 4 bases, J shed 3 bases, and the junction held 5 bases outside the gene matches. Germline CDR1 SGHVS, CDR2 FQNEAQ. CDR3 protein: CASSSRTSGKETQYF. For the CDR3, the DNA is TGTGCCAGCAGCTCTCGGACTAGCGGCAAAGAGACCCAGTACTTC.

Note on this clone: At one end, the junction sequence differs from germline, possibly due to a read error. This sample includes further DNA sequences coding for the same CDR3. The chain recombines TRBV7-6 with TRBJ1-1; no reliable D call. Germline CDR1 reads SGHVS; CDR2 reads FNYEAQ. CDR3 size: 18 residues. The CDR3 protein is CASSPSPPGYSSDTEAFF. The CDR3 bases are TGTGCCAGCTCCCCATCCCCGCCGGGATATAGTTCTGACACTGAAGCCTTCTTT.

This chain connects TRBV6-1 to TRBJ2-3; 9 positions match TRBD2. The CDR3 covers 16 residues. Germline CDR1 is MNHNS and CDR2 is SASEGT. V dropped 2 bases and J dropped 0; count of bases not matched to a gene: 3. The CDR3 loop reads CASSELAGSSTDTQYF. CDR3 in DNA: TGTGCCAGCAGTGAACTAGCGGGGTCTAGCACAGATACGCAGTATTTT.

The chain uses TRBV5-4 and TRBJ1-6; D may be TRBD1 (6 bases). CDR3 length: 15 amino acids. Germline lookup yields CDR1 SGHNT and CDR2 YYREEE (reference sequence). The ends were cut back, 4 bases at V and 10 bases at J, with 18 bases in the middle. The DNA of the CDR3 is TGTGCCAGCAGCACGCAAACAGGGATTGGATCACCCCTCCACTTT. Translating it yields CASSTQTGIGSPLHF. The full variable domain, its missing parts supplied by reference TRBV5-4 and TRBJ1-6, is ETGVTQSPTHLIKTRGQQVTLRCSSQSGHNTVSWYQQALGQGPQFIFQYYREEENGRGNFPPRFSGLQFPNYSSELNVNALELDDSALYLCASSTQTGIGSPLHFGNGTRLTVT.

The rearrangement joins TRBV6-1 to TRBJ1-2; TRBD1 might be the D (6 bases). V was pared by 6 bases and J by 4 bases, with 12 bases between. The CDR3 is 13 residues long. Looked up from germline, CDR1 is MNHNS and CDR2 is SASEGT. CDR3 sequence reads: CASSNGQRYGYTF. The CDR3 region has the DNA TGTGCCAGCAGCAACGGACAGCGCTATGGCTACACCTTC.

The genes are TRBV5-1 and TRBJ2-2; weak D call: TRBD2 (6 bases). CDR1 is SGHRS and CDR2 is YFSETQ in the germline V gene. This CDR3 region has 16 residues. V gave up 2 bases and J gave up 2 bases, with 13 bases separating them. The CDR3 loop reads CASSLSPGLNTGELFF. In DNA form, the CDR3 reads TGCGCCAGCAGCTTAAGTCCGGGACTTAACACCGGGGAGCTGTTTTTT.

The V and J genes are TRBV6-6 and TRBJ1-2, with a possible D match to TRBD1 (6 bases). The V end lost 5 bases, the J end lost 2 bases, and 18 bases lay between the germline ends. Germline loops: CDR1 MNHNY, CDR2 SVGAGI (reference sequence). CDR3 length: 16 residues. In DNA form, the CDR3 reads TGTGCCAGCAGTATCACCACGCCCGACAGGAACTATGGCTACACCTTC. This sequence encodes CASSITTPDRNYGYTF.

The chain recombines TRBV5-1 with TRBJ1-2, with D uncertain. CDR1 SGHRS and CDR2 YFSETQ come from the germline V gene. The CDR3 spans 14 residues. V lost 0 bases, J lost 1 base, and 7 bases lay in between. DNA of the CDR3: TGCGCCAGCAGCTTGGAGAGCAATAACTATGGCTACACCTTC. It is translated as CASSLESNNYGYTF.

This clone was picked up one time. V usage is TRBV18 and J usage is TRBJ1-4; 9 positions agree with TRBD1. Per germline, CDR1 KGHSH and CDR2 LQKENI. The CDR3 is made up of 14 amino acids. Unmatched junction bases numbered 7, after V lost 6 bases and J lost 8 bases. CDR3 protein: CASSLNRGLEKLFF. The CDR3 DNA reads as TGTGCCAGCTCCCTTAACAGGGGGCTCGAAAAACTGTTTTTT. Combining the CDR3 with reference TRBV18 and TRBJ1-4 gives the whole variable domain NAGVMQNPRHLVRRRGQEARLRCSPMKGHSHVYWYRQLPEEGLKFMVYLQKENIIDESGMPKERFSAEFPKEGPSILRIQQVVRGDSAAYFCASSLNRGLEKLFFGSGTQLSVL.

CDR3 protein: CASSLFVAGGTDTQYF. CDR3 DNA: TGCGCCAGCAGCTTATTTGTGGCGGGGGGCACAGATACGCAGTATTTT. V is TRBV5-1 and J is TRBJ2-3; 7 positions agree with TRBD2. Germline loops: CDR1 SGHRS, CDR2 YFSETQ. The CDR3 has 16 amino acids. V shed 2 bases and J 1 base; nucleotides not matched to a gene: 7. The whole variable domain, remainder taken from reference TRBV5-1 and TRBJ2-3, is KAGVTQTPRYLIKTRGQQVTLSCSPISGHRSVSWYQQTPGQGLQFLFEYFSETQRNKGNFPGRFSGRQFSNSRSEMNVSTLELGDSALYLCASSLFVAGGTDTQYFGPGTRLTVL.

The V and J genes are TRBV6-1 and TRBJ2-7; D might be TRBD1 (6 bases). V was clipped by 3 bases and J by 1 base, with 13 bases between them. CDR3 length equals 15 residues. The germline gives CDR1 MNHNS, CDR2 SASEGT. The CDR3 DNA reads TGTGCCAGCAGTGATCAGCCAGGGGCGTCCTACGAGCAGTACTTC. Its translation: CASSDQPGASYEQYF.

In this sample, this clone turned up a few times. The chain recombines TRBV15 with TRBJ1-6; D not resolved. The V and J ends lost 1 base and 3 bases respectively, with 7 bases between them. Germline CDR1 is LNHNV and CDR2 is YYDKDF (reference sequence). This CDR3 is 15 amino acids long. The DNA for the CDR3 is TGTGCCACCAGCAGAGGGGCCCTCTATAATTCACCCCTCCACTTT. Translation gives CATSRGALYNSPLHF.

V gene TRBV5-6 combines with J gene TRBJ2-3, with TRBD2 identical over 8 bases. The germline V gene encodes CDR1 SGHDT and CDR2 YYEEEE. V trimming: 4 bases; J trimming: 0 bases; junction bases outside the gene matches: 7. This CDR3 region has 16 residues. The CDR3 nucleotides read TGTGCCAGCAGCGACGGGACTAGAGGTAGCACAGATACGCAGTATTTT. It encodes CASSDGTRGSTDTQYF. The variable domain in full, with the rest retrieved from reference TRBV5-6 and TRBJ2-3, is DAGVTQSPTHLIKTRGQQVTLRCSPKSGHDTVSWYQQALGQGPQFIFQYYEEEERQRGNFPDRFSGHQFPNYSSELNVNALLLGDSALYLCASSDGTRGSTDTQYFGPGTRLTVL.

The chain joins TRBV9 to TRBJ1-3, with TRBD1 identical over 7 bases. Germline-derived CDR1 and CDR2 are SGDLS and YYNGEE. V shed 1 base, J shed 9 bases, and the junction held 10 bases outside the gene matches. This CDR3 comprises 15 residues. In DNA, the CDR3 is TGTGCCAGCAGCGTACCGGGCAGGGGGAATGGCACCATATATTTT. Its translation: CASSVPGRGNGTIYF.

This clone is labeled as medium-sized (0.01 to 0.1%). V gene TRBV4-1 combines with J gene TRBJ1-2; 8 bases line up with TRBD1. Germline CDR1 is MGHRA and CDR2 is YSYEKL. This CDR3 has 15 amino acids. The ends lost 0 bases at V and 7 bases at J; junction bases unmatched: 7. The CDR3 is CASSQERTGLAGYTF. In DNA, the CDR3 is TGCGCCAGCAGCCAAGAACGGACAGGGCTCGCTGGCTACACCTTC.

The gene calls are TRBV6-1 and TRBJ1-2; D is ambiguous. The CDR3 loop spans 14 amino acids. CDR1 MNHNS and CDR2 SASEGT come from the germline V gene. The V gene lost 1 base and the J gene lost 2 bases, with 8 bases spanning the gap. In nucleotides, the CDR3 is TGTGCCAGCAGTGAAGGGCCGTTAAACTATGGCTACACCTTC. As protein: CASSEGPLNYGYTF.

This sequence joins TRBV29-1 and TRBJ1-1, with unresolved D. The CDR3 is 15 residues long. Trimming took off 5 bases at V and 1 base at J, with 17 bases between the two ends. Germline CDR1 is SQVTM and CDR2 is ANQGSEA. This CDR3 is CSVLSRVTSNTEAFF. The CDR3 DNA follows: TGCAGCGTTCTTTCTCGGGTCACTTCGAACACTGAAGCTTTCTTT. The whole variable domain, remainder taken from reference TRBV29-1 and TRBJ1-1, is SAVISQKPSRDICQRGTSLTIQCQVDSQVTMMFWYRQQPGQSLTLIATANQGSEATYESGFVIDKFPISRPNLTFSTLTVSNMSPEDSSIYLCSVLSRVTSNTEAFFGQGTRLTVV.

The gene calls are TRBV25-1 and TRBJ2-1; 9 bases are a match to TRBD2. V dropped 6 bases and J dropped 9; count of bases not matched to a gene: 6. This CDR3 has 13 amino acids. Germline V gene lookup returns CDR1 MGHDK and CDR2 SYGVNS. CDR3 residues: CASRGTSSSEQFF. Here the CDR3 DNA reads TGTGCCAGCAGAGGGACTAGCAGCAGTGAGCAGTTCTTC. The variable domain in full, with the rest retrieved from reference TRBV25-1 and TRBJ2-1, is EADIYQTPRYLVIGTGKKITLECSQTMGHDKMYWYQQDPGMELHLIHYSYGVNSTEKGDLSSESTVSRIRTEHFPLTLESARPSHTSQYLCASRGTSSSEQFFGPGTRLTVL.

V gene TRBV5-1 combines with J gene TRBJ1-2; 7 positions agree with TRBD1. Looked up from germline, CDR1 is SGHRS and CDR2 is YFSETQ. The CDR3 is 13 amino acids. V shed 3 bases, J shed 8 bases, and the junction held 7 bases outside the gene matches. CDR3 sequence (DNA): TGCGCCAGCAGCTCCTACAGGGGCGGGGGCTACACCTTC. It translates to CASSSYRGGGYTF.

The chain joins TRBV5-1 to TRBJ2-7; perhaps TRBD1 as D (8 bases). Germline V lookup: CDR1 SGHRS, CDR2 YFSETQ. This CDR3 has 13 amino acids. The V and J ends lost 6 bases and 9 bases respectively, with 19 bases between them. The CDR3: CASTYGQGGRQYF. DNA of the CDR3: TGCGCCAGCACCTATGGACAGGGAGGGAGGCAGTACTTC.

This clone showed up just a few times. The chain is built from TRBV6-1 and TRBJ2-3, with TRBD1 matching 7 bases. The V segment lost 6 bases and the J segment 6 bases; nucleotides outside the gene matches: 9. The CDR3 covers 14 residues. In germline, CDR1 is MNHNS, CDR2 SASEGT. DNA of the CDR3: TGTGCCAGCAGGCCGCAACAGGGGATGGATACGCAGTATTTT. Its protein is CASRPQQGMDTQYF.

The rearrangement uses TRBV6-6 and TRBJ1-5, with D possibly TRBD1 on 5 matching bases. The CDR3 is 16 amino acids. CDR1 is MNHNY, CDR2 SVGAGI, per germline (reference sequence). The V gene lost 6 bases and the J gene lost 3 bases, with 18 bases spanning the gap. The CDR3 DNA is TGTGCCAGCAGCCCCCGGGGCCGGGGGGACAATCAGCCCCAGCATTTT. This codes for CASSPRGRGDNQPQHF.